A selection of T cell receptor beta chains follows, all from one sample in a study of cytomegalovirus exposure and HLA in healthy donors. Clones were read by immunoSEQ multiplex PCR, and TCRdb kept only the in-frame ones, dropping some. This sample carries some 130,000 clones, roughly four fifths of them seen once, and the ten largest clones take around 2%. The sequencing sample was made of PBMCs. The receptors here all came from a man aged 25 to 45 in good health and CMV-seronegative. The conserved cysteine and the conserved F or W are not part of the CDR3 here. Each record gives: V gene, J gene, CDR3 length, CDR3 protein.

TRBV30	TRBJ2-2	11	AWTKGATGELF
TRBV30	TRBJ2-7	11	AWSVSGNYEQY
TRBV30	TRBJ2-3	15	AWSELGLAGATDTQY
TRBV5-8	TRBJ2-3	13	AGSLGQFSTDTQY
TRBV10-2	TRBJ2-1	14	ASSEKGGFVHNEQF
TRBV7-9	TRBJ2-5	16	ASSLTSGAGPFQETQY
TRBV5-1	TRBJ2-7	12	ASSAGLAPYEQY
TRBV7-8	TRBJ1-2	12	ASSLRTGAGGYT
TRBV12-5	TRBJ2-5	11	ASGVGQGGTQY
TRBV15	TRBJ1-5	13	ATSIERYSNQPQH
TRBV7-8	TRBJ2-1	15	ASSVLMISGSGNEQF
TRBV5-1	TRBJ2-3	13	ASSPPGLGADTQY
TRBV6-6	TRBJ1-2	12	ASSYRRQGSGYT
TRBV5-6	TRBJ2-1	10	ASSRTINEQF
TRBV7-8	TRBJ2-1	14	ASSLARAGVMNEQF
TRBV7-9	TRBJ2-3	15	ASSLDPLAGGIDTQY
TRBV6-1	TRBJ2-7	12	ASSPPGQPYEQY
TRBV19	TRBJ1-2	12	ASSGTTGFEGYT
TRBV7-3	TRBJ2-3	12	ASSSTPGTDTQY
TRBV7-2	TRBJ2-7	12	ASSPGMASYEQY
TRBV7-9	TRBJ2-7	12	ASSRTSGSGEQY
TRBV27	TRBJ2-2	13	ASRLGQENTGELF
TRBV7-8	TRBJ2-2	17	ASSLAGSDRNANTGELF
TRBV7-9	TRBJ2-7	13	ASSLRLANSYEQY